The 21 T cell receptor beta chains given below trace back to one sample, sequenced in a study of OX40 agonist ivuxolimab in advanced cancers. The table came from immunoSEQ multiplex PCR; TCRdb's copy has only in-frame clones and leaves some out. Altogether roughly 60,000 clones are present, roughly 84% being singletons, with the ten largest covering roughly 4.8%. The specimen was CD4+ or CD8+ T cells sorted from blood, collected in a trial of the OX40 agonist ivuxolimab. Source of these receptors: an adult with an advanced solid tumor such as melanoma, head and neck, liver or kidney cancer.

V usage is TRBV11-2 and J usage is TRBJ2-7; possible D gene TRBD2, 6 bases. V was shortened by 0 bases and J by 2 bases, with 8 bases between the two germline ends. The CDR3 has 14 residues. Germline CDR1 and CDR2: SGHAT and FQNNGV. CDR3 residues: CASSLDGGAYEQYF. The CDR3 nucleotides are TGTGCCAGCAGCTTAGACGGGGGTGCCTACGAGCAGTACTTC.

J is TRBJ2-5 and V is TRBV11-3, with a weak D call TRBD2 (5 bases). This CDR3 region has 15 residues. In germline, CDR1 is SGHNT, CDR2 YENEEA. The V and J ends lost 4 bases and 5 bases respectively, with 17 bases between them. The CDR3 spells CASSSRTGTGETQYF. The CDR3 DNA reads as TGTGCCAGCAGCTCAAGGACGGGTACGGGGGAGACCCAGTACTTC.

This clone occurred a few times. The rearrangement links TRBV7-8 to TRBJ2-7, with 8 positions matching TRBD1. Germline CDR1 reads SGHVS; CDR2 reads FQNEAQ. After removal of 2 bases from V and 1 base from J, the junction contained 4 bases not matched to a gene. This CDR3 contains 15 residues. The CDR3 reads CASSLLDRASYEQYF. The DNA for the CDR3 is TGTGCCAGCAGCTTATTGGACAGGGCTTCCTACGAGCAGTACTTC.

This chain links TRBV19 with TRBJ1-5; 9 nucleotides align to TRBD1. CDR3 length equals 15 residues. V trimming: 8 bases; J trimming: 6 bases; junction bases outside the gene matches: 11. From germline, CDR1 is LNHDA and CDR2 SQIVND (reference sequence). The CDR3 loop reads CASSQQGALGQPQHF. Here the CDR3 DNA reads TGTGCCAGTTCCCAACAGGGGGCATTAGGTCAGCCCCAGCATTTT.

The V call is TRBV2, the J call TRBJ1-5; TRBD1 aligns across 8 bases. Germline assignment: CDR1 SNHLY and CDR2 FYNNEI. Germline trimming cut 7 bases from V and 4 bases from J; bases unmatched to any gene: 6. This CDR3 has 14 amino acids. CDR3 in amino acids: CASNPRTGNQPQHF. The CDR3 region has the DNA TGTGCCAGCAATCCTAGGACAGGGAATCAGCCCCAGCATTTT.

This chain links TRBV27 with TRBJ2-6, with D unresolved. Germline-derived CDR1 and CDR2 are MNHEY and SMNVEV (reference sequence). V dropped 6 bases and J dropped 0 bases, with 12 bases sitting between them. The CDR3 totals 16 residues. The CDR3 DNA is TGTGCCAGCAGGTTTAGTATAGGCTCTGGGGCCAACGTCCTGACTTTC. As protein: CASRFSIGSGANVLTF.

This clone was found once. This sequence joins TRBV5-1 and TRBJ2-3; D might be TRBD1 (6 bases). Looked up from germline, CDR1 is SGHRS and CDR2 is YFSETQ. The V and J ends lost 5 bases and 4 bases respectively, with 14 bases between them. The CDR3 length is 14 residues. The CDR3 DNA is TGCGCCAGCAGTAGGCAGGGACAAGCAGATACGCAGTATTTT. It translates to CASSRQGQADTQYF.

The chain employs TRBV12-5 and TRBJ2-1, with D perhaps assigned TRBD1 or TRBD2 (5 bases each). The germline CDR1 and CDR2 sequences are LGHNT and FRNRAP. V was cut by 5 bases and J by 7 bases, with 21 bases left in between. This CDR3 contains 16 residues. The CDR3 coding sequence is TGTGCTAGTGGTCCGGCAGGGACCCCTCCTGGGAATGAGCAGTTCTTC. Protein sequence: CASGPAGTPPGNEQFF.

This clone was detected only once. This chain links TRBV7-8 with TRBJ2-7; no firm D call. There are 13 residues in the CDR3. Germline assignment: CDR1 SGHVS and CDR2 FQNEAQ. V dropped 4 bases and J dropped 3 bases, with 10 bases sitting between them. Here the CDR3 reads CASSSRTGYEQYF. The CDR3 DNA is TGTGCCAGCAGCTCACGGACGGGCTACGAGCAGTACTTC.

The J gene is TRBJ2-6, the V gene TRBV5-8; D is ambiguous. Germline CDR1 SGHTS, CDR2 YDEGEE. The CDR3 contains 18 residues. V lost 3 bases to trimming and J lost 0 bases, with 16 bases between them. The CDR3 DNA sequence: TGTGCCAGCAGCTCCGGCGTTTACTTTAGCTCTGGGGCCAACGTCCTGACTTTC. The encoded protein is CASSSGVYFSSGANVLTF.

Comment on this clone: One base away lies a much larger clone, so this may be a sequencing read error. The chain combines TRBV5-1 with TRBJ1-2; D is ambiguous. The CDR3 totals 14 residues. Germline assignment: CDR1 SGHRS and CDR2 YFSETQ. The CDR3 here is CAGSLGLPNYGYTF. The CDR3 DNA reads TGCGCCGGCAGCTTGGGGTTACCAAACTATGGCTACACCTTC.

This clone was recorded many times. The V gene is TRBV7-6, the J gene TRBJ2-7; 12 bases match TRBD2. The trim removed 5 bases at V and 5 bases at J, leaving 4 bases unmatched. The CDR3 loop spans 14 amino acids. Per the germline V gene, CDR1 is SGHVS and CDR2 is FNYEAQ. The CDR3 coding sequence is TGTGCCAGCAGCCCGACTAGCGGGAGTGACGAGCAGTACTTC. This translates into CASSPTSGSDEQYF.

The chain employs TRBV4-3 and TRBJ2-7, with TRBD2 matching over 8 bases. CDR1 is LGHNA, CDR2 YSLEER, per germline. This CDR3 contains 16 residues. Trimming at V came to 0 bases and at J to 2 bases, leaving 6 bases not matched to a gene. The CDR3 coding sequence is TGCGCCAGCAGCCAAGAATTTAACGGGAGGGCCTACGAGCAGTACTTC. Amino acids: CASSQEFNGRAYEQYF.

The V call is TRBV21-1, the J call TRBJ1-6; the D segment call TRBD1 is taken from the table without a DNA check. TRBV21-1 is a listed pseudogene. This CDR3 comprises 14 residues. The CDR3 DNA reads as TGTGCCAGCAGCAAGGACAGGGTTAATTCACCCCTCCACTTT. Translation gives CASSKDRVNSPLHF.

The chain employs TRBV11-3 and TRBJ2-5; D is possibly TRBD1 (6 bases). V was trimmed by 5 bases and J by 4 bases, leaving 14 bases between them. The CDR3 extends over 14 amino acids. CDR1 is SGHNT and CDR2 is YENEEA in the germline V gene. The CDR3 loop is CASSRLKGGETQYF. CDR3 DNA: TGTGCCAGCAGCCGACTGAAAGGGGGAGAGACCCAGTACTTC.

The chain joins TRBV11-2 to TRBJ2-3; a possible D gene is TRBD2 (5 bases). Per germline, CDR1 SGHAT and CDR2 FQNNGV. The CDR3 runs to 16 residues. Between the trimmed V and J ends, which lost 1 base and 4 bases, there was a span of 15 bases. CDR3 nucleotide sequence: TGTGCCAGCAGCTTAGGGGTAGCGAGGGTGGCAGATACGCAGTATTTT. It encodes CASSLGVARVADTQYF.

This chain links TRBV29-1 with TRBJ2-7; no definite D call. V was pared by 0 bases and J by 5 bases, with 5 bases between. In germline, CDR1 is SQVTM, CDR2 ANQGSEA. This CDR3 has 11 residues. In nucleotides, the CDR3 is TGCAGCGTTGAAGATAACAACGAGCAGTACTTC. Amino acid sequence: CSVEDNNEQYF.

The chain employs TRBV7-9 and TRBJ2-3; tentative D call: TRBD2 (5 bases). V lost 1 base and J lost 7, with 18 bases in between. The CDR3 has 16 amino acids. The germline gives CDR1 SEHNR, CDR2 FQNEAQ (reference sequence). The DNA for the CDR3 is TGTGCCAGCAGCTTAGAGTGGAACTCGACCGGGAATACGCAGTATTTT. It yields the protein CASSLEWNSTGNTQYF.

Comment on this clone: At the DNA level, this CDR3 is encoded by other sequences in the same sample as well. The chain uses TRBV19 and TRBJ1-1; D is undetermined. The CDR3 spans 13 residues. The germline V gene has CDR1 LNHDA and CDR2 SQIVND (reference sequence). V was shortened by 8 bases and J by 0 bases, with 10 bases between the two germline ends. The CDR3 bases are TGTGCCAGTTCCTTTACACTGAACACTGAAGCTTTCTTT. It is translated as CASSFTLNTEAFF.

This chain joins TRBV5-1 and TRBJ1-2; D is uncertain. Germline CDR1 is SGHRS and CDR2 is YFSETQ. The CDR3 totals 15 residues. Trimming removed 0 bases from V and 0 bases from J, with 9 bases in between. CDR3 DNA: TGCGCCAGCAGCTTGGGAAACCGAGCTAACTATGGCTACACCTTC. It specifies CASSLGNRANYGYTF.

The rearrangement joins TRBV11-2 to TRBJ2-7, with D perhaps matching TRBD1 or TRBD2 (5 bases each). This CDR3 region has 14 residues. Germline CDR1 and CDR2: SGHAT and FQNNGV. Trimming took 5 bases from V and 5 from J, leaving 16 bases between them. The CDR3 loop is CASSPGIGLDEQYF. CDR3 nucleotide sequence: TGTGCCAGCAGCCCAGGGATAGGACTCGACGAGCAGTACTTC.